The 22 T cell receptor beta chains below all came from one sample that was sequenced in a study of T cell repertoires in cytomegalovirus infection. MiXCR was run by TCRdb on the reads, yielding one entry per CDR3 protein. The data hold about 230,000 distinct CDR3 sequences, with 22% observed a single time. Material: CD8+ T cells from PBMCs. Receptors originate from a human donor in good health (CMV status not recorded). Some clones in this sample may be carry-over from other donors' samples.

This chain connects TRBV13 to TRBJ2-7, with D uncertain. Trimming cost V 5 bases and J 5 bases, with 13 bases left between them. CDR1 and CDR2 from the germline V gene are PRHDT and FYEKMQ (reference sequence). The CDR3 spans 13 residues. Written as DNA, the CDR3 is TGTGCCAGCAGCGCAGACCGGTTCCACGAGCAGTACTTC. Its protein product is CASSADRFHEQYF.

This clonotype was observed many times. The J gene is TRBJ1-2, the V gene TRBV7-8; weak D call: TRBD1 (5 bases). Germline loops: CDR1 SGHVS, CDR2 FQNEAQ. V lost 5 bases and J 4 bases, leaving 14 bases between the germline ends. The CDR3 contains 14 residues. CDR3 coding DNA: TGTGCCAGCAGCCCAACCGCCGGGACCTATGGCTACACCTTC. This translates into CASSPTAGTYGYTF.

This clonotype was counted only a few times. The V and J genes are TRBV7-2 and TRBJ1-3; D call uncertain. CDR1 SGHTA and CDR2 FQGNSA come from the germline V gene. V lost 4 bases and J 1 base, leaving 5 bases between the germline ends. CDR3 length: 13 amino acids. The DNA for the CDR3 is TGTGCCAGCAGCTCCCTTTCTGGAAACACCATATATTTT. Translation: CASSSLSGNTIYF.

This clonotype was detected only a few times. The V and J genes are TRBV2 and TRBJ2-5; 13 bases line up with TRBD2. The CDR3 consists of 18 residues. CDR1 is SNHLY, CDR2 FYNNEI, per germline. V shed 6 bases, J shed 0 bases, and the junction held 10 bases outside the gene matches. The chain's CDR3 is CASRGRLAGGRYQETQYF. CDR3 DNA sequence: TGTGCCAGCAGAGGCCGACTAGCGGGGGGCCGGTACCAAGAGACCCAGTACTTC.

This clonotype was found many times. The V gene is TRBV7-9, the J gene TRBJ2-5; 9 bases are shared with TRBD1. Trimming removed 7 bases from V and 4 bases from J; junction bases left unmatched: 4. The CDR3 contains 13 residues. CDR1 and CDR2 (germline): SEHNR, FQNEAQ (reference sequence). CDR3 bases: TGTGCCAGCACCGGACAGGGGATAGAGACCCAGTACTTC. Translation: CASTGQGIETQYF.

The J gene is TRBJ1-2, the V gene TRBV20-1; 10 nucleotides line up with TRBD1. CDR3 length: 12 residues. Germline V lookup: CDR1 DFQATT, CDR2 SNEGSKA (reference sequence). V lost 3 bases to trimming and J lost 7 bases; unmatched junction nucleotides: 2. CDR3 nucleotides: TGCAGTGCTAGTGGGACAGGGGTTGGCTACACCTTC. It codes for CSASGTGVGYTF.

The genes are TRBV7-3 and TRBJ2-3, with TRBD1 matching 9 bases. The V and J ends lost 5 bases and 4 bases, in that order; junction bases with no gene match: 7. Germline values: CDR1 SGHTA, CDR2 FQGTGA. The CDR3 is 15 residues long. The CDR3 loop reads CASSALQGAADTQYF. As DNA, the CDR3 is TGTGCCAGCAGCGCTCTACAGGGGGCGGCAGATACGCAGTATTTT.

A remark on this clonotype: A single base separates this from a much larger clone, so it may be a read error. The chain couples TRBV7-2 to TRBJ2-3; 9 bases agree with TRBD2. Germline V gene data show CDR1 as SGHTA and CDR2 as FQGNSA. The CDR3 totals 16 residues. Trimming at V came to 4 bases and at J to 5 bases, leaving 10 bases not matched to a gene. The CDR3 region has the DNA TGTGCCAGCAGCTATCGAGCGGGGGGACTCATAGATACGCAGTATTTT. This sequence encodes CASSYRAGGLIDTQYF.

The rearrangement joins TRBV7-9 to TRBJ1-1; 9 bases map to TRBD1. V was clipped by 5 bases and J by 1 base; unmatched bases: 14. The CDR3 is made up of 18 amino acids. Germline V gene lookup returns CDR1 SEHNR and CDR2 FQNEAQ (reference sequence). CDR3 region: CASSPPGTGFWENTEAFF. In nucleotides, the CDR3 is TGTGCCAGCAGCCCCCCCGGGACAGGGTTTTGGGAGAACACTGAAGCTTTCTTT. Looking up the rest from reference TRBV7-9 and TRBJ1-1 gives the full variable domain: DTGVSQNPRHKITKRGQNVTFRCDPISEHNRLYWYRQTLGQGPEFLTYFQNEAQLEKSRLLSDRFSAERPKGSFSTLEIQRTEQGDSAMYLCASSPPGTGFWENTEAFFGQGTRLTVV.

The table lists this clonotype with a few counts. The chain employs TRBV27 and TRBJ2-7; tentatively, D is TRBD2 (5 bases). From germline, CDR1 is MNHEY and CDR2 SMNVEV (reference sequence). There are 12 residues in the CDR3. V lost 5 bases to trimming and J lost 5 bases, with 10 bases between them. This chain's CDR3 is CASSPIGDEQYF. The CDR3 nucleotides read TGTGCCAGCAGTCCCATCGGGGACGAGCAGTACTTC.

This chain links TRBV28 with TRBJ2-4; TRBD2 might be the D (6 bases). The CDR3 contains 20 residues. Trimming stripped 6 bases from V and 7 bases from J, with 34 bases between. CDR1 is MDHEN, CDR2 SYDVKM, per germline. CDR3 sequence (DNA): TGTGCCAGCAGCTATACCGGGACTCCCCGCCTAGGGATCCGTAGGAACATTCAGTACTTC. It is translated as CASSYTGTPRLGIRRNIQYF.

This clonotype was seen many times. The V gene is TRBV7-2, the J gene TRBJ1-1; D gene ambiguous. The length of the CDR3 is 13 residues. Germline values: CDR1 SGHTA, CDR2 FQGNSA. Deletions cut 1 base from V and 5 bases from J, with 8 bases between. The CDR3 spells CASSLDVITEAFF. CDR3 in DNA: TGTGCCAGCAGCTTAGACGTGATTACTGAAGCTTTCTTT.

The CDR3 protein is CASSPEGVNYGYTF. The CDR3 nucleotides read TGTGCCAGCAGCCCAGAGGGGGTTAACTATGGCTACACCTTC. The chain employs TRBV12-3 or TRBV12-4 and TRBJ1-2; tentative D call: TRBD1 (6 bases). Trimming removed 6 bases from V and 1 base from J, with 12 bases in between. This CDR3 contains 14 residues.

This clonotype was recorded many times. The CDR3 here is CASSDKGLDQPQHF. The CDR3 bases are TGTGCCAGCAGTGACAAGGGACTGGATCAGCCCCAGCATTTT. V gene TRBV25-1 combines with J gene TRBJ1-5; tentatively, D is TRBD1 (5 bases). The CDR3 extends over 14 amino acids. From germline, CDR1 is MGHDK and CDR2 SYGVNS. The V end lost 3 bases, the J end lost 5 bases, and 11 bases lay between the germline ends.

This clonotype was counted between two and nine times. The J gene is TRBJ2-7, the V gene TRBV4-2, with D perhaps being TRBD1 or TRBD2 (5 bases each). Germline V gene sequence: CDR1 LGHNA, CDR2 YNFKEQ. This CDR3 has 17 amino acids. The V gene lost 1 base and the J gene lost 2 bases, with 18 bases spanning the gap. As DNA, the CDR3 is TGTGCCAGCAGCCAAGTGGTCGACGGGGCAGTTCCCTACGAGCAGTACTTC. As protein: CASSQVVDGAVPYEQYF.

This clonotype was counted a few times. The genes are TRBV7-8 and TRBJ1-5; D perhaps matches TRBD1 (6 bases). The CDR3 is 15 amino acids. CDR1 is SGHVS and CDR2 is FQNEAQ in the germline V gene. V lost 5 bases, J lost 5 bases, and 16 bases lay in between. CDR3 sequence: CASSQTGTTHQPQHF. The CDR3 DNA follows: TGTGCCAGCAGCCAAACAGGGACCACTCATCAGCCCCAGCATTTT.

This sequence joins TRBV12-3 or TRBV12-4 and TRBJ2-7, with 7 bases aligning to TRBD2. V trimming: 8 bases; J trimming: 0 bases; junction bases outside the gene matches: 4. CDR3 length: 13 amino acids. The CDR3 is CASGGGISYEQYF. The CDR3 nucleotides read TGTGCCAGCGGCGGGGGTATCTCCTACGAGCAGTACTTC.

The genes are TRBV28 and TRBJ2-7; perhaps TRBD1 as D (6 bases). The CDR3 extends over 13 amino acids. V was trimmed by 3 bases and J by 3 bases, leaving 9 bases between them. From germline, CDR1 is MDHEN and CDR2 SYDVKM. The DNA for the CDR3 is TGTGCCAGCAGTTTGATCAGGGGCTACGAGCAGTACTTC. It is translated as CASSLIRGYEQYF.

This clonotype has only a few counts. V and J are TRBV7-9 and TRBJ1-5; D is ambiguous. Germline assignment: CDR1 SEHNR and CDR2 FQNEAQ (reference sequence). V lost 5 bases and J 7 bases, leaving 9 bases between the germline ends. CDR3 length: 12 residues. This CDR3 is CASSVGNQPQHF. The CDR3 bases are TGTGCCAGCAGCGTAGGGAACCAGCCCCAGCATTTT. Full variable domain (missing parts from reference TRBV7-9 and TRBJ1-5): DTGVSQNPRHKITKRGQNVTFRCDPISEHNRLYWYRQTLGQGPEFLTYFQNEAQLEKSRLLSDRFSAERPKGSFSTLEIQRTEQGDSAMYLCASSVGNQPQHFGDGTRLSIL.

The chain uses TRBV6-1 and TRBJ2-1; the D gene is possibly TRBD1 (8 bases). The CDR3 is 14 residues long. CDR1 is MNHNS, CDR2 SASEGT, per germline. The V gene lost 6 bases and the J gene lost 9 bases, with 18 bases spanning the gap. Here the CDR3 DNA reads TGTGCCAGCAGCCCACAGGGGGGGTGGAGTGAGCAGTTCTTC. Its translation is CASSPQGGWSEQFF.

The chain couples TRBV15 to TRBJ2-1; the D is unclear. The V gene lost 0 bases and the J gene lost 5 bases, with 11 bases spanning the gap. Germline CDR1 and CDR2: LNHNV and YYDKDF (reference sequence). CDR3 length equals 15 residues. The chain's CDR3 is CATSRDKEWNNEQFF. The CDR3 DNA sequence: TGTGCCACCAGCAGAGATAAGGAGTGGAACAATGAGCAGTTCTTC.

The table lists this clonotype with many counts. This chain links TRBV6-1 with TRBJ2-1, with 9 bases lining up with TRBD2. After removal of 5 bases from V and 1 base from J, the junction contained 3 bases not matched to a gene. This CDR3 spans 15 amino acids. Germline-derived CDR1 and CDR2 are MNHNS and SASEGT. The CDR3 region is CASSSSGVSYNEQFF. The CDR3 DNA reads TGTGCCAGCAGTTCTAGCGGGGTTTCCTACAATGAGCAGTTCTTC.